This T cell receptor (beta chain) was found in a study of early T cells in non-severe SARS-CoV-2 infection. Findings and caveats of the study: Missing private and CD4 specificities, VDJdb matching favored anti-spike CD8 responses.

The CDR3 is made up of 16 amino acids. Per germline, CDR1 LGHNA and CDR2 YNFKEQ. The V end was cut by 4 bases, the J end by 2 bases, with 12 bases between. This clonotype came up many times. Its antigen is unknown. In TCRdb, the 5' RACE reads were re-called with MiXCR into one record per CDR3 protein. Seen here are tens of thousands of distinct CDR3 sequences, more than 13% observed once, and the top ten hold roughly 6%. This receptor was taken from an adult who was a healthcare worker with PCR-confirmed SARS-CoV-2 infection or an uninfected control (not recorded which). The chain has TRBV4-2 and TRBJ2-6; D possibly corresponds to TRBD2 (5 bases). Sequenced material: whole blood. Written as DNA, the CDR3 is TGTGCCAGCAGCCCTGAGGGTGGCCCTGGGGCCAACGTCCTGACTTTC. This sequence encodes CASSPEGGPGANVLTF.